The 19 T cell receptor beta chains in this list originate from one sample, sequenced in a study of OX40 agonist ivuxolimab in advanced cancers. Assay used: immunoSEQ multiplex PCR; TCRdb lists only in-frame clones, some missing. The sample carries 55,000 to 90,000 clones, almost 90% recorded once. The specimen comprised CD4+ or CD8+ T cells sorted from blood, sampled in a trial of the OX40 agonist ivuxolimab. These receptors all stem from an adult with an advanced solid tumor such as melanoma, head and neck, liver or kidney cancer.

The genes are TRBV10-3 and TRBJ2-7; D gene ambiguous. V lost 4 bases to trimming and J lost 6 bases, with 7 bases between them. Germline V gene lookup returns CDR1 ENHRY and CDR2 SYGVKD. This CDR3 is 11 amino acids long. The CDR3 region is CAISVRGEQYF. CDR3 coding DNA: TGTGCCATCAGTGTCCGAGGCGAGCAGTACTTC.

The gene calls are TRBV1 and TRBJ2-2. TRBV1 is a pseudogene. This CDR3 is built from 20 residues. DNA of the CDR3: TGCACCAGCAGCCAAGAGAATTTGGGCGGCTTATTAACGGACACCGGGGAGCTGTTTTTT. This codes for CTSSQENLGGLLTDTGELFF.

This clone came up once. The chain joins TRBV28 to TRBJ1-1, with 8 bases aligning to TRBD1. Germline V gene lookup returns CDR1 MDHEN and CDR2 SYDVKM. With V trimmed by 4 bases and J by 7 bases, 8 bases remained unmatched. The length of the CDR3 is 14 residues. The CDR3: CASSSYTGGDEAFF. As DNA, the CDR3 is TGTGCCAGCAGTTCATATACAGGGGGAGATGAAGCTTTCTTT.

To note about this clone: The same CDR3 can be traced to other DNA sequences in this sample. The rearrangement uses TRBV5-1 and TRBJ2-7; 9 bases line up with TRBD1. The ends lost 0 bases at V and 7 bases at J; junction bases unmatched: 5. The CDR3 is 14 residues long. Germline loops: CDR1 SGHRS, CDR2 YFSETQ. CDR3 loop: CASSLETGGGEQYF. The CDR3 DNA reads TGCGCCAGCAGCTTGGAGACAGGGGGTGGAGAGCAGTACTTC.

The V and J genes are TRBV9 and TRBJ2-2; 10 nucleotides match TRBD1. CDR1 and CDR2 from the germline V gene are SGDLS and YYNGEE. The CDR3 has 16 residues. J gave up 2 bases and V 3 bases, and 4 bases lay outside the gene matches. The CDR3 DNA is TGTGCCAGCAGCGGGGGACAGGGGACTAACACCGGGGAGCTGTTTTTT. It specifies CASSGGQGTNTGELFF.

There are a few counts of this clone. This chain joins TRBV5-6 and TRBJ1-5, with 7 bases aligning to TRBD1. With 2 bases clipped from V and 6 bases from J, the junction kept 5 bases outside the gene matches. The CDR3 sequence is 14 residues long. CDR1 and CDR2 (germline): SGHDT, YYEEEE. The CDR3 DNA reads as TGTGCCAGCAGCTTTACAGGGGACGGTCAGCCCCAGCATTTT. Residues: CASSFTGDGQPQHF. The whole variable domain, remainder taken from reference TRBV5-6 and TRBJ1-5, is DAGVTQSPTHLIKTRGQQVTLRCSPKSGHDTVSWYQQALGQGPQFIFQYYEEEERQRGNFPDRFSGHQFPNYSSELNVNALLLGDSALYLCASSFTGDGQPQHFGDGTRLSIL.

In nucleotides, the CDR3 is TGTGCCAGCAGCTTCGACCTAAGCACAGATACGCAGTATTTT. It encodes CASSFDLSTDTQYF. V gene TRBV28 combines with J gene TRBJ2-3, with unresolved D. The V and J ends lost 6 bases and 0 bases respectively, with 10 bases between them. The CDR3 extends over 14 amino acids. Germline values: CDR1 MDHEN, CDR2 SYDVKM.

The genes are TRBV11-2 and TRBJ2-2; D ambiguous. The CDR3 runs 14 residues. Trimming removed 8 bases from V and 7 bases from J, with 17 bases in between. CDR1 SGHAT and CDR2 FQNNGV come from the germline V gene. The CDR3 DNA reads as TGTGCCAGCGGAGAATCATATAGTGGCGGGGAGCTGTTTTTT. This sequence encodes CASGESYSGGELFF. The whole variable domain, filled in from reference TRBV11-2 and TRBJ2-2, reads EAGVAQSPRYKIIEKRQSVAFWCNPISGHATLYWYQQILGQGPKLLIQFQNNGVVDDSQLPKDRFSAERLKGVDSTLKIQPAKLEDSAVYLCASGESYSGGELFFGEGSRLTVL.

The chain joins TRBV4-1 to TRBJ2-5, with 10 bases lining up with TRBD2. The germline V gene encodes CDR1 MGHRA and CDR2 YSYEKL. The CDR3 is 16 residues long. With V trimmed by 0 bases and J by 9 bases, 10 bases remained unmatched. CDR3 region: CASSQDRASGRVSQYF. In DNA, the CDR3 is TGCGCCAGCAGCCAAGACAGGGCTAGCGGGAGAGTCTCCCAGTACTTC.

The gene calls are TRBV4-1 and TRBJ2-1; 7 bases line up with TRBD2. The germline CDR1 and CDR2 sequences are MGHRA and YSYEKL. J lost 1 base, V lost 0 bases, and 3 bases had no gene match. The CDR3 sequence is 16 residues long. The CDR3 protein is CASSQDPGRSYNEQFF. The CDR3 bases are TGCGCCAGCAGCCAAGATCCCGGGAGGTCCTACAATGAGCAGTTCTTC.

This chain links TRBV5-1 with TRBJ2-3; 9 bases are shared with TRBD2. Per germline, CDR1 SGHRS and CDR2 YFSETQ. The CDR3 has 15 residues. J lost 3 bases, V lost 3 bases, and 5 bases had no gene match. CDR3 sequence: CASSWGSGRTDTQYF. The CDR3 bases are TGCGCCAGCAGCTGGGGTAGCGGGAGAACAGATACGCAGTATTTT.

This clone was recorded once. The CDR3: CASSLSLAATEQFF. The CDR3 DNA is TGTGCCAGCAGCTTAAGTCTAGCAGCAACTGAGCAGTTCTTC. The rearrangement links TRBV11-2 to TRBJ2-1; possible D gene TRBD2, 5 bases. The V gene lost 2 bases and the J gene lost 9 bases, with 14 bases spanning the gap. Germline assignment: CDR1 SGHAT and CDR2 FQNNGV. This CDR3 has 14 residues. Filled out from reference TRBV11-2 and TRBJ2-1, the complete variable domain reads EAGVAQSPRYKIIEKRQSVAFWCNPISGHATLYWYQQILGQGPKLLIQFQNNGVVDDSQLPKDRFSAERLKGVDSTLKIQPAKLEDSAVYLCASSLSLAATEQFFGPGTRLTVL.

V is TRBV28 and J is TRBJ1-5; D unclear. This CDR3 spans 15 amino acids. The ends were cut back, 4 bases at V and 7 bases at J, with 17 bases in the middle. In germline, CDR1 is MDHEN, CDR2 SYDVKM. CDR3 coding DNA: TGTGCCAGCAGTTCGAACCGGGCCCCCAGGCAGCCCCAGCATTTT. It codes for CASSSNRAPRQPQHF.

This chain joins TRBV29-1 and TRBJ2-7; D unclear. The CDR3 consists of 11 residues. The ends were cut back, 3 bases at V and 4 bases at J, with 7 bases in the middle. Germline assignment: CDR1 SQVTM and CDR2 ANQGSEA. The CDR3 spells CSVESDYEQYF. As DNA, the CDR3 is TGCAGCGTTGAGTCCGATTACGAGCAGTACTTC.

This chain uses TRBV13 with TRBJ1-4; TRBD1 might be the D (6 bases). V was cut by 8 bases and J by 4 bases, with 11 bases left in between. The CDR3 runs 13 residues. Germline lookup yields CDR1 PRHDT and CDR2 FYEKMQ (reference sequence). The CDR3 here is CASGTRGNEKLFF. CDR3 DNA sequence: TGTGCCAGCGGAACCAGGGGTAATGAAAAACTGTTTTTT.

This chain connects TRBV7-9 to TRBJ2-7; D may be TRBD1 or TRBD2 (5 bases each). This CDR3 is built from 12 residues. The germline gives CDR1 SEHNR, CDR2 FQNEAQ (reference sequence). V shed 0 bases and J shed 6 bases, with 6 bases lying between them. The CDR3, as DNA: TGTGCCAGCAGCTTAGCAGGGACCGAGCAGTACTTC. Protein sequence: CASSLAGTEQYF.

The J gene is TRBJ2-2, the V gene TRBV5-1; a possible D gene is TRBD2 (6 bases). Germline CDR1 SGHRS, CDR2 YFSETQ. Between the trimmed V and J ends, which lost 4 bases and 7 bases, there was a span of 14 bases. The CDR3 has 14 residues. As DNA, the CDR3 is TGCGCCAGCAGCCCTCTAGCGCAACACGGGGAGCTGTTTTTT. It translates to CASSPLAQHGELFF.

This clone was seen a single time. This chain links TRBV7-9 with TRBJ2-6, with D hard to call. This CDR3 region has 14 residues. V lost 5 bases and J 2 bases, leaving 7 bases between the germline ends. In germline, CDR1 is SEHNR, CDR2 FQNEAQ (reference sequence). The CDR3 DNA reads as TGTGCCAGCAGCCCCGTCGCTGGGGCCAACGTCCTGACTTTC. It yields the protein CASSPVAGANVLTF.

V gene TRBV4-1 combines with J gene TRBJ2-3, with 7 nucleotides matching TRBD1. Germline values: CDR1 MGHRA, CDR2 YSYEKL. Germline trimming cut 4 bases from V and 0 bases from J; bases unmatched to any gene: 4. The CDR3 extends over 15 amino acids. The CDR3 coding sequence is TGCGCCAGCAGCCCGCGACAGGGTAGCACAGATACGCAGTATTTT. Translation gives CASSPRQGSTDTQYF.